This TCR beta chain emerged from a study of T-cell reconstitution after alpha-beta-depleted transplantation in children (dated by TCRdb to 2016 to 2018). Regarding the study in general: T-cell immune reconstitution after TCRalphabeta/CD19-depleted allogeneic hematopoietic cell transplantation in children was quantitatively tracked in the study by means of TCR repertoire profiling.

The label giving this sample's treatment or condition can be read as: allogeneic hematopoietic cell transplantation with graft depleted of TCRalphabeta T cells and CD19 B cells. The transplant recipients were children given TCRalphabeta/CD19-depleted allogeneic hematopoietic cell grafts. The CDR3 goes from the cysteine to the phenylalanine over 17 residues. The retained sequence is limited to the CDR3, 51 bases, with the frame set at the first base. CDR1 and CDR2, per the germline V gene (reference sequence), are SSHAT and FNYEAQ. V and J are trimmed by 1 base and 0 bases, and the gene matches miss 7 bases of the junction. Study-level results and caveats: Over subsequent months, a decline in hyperexpanded clone frequencies was noted, and after one year, T-cell counts and TCRbeta diversity were mostly ascribed to newly produced T cells. In some patients, the high TCRbeta diversity seen at day 60 was put down to recipient T cells and intrathymic progenitors that had survived conditioning. The apparently early alphabetaT-cell count recovery about two months after transplant was reportedly dependent on only several hundred rapidly expanded clones derived from non-depleted graft cells.

Library creation used PCR. Sequencing took place on an Illumina HiSeq 2500. To normalize quantification of the TCRbeta repertoire, the TCR libraries were built with molecular barcoding that relied on unique molecular identifiers. TCRdb reanalyzed the raw reads on its own, using fastp at Q25 for trimming and MiXCR for clone calling, and kept in-frame beta chains. Merged by CDR3 protein, the rows form single entries marked with the most common genes and DNA. The sample table shows about 300,000 distinct CDR3 sequences, and roughly a tenth are seen once. Of the sample, 7% to 9.5% falls within the top ten clones. Worth noting for this clonotype: Its specific antigen is unknown. No per-base quality is available; no much larger clone lies one base away.

Specimen: PBMCs, collected before TCRalphabeta/CD19-depleted stem cell transplant. Recombination linked TRBV7-7 to TRBJ2-3, with 7 central nucleotides matching TRBD2. The receptor was derived from a boy under two years old with acute myeloid leukemia, due to receive a stem cell transplant. In nucleotides, the sequence is TGTGCCAGCAGCTTAGATGTCCCTAGCGGTAGCACAGATACGCAGTATTTT. This translates into CASSLDVPSGSTDTQYF.